A single sample gave rise to the 21 T cell receptor beta chains below, sequenced in a study of T cell responses to AZD1222 COVID-19 vaccine. Assay used: immunoSEQ multiplex PCR; TCRdb lists only in-frame clones, some missing. The data contain 150,000 to 160,000 clones, about 88% of them singletons. The sequencing here drew on peripheral blood, taken on day 0 of AZD1222 vaccination. These receptors were obtained from an adult in good health.

The chain couples TRBV6-6 to TRBJ1-1, with D unclear. The CDR3 sequence is 14 residues long. CDR1 is MNHNY and CDR2 is SVGAGI in the germline V gene (reference sequence). Trimming cost V 4 bases and J 0 bases, with 9 bases left between them. This chain's CDR3 is CASSLQQMNTEAFF. CDR3 bases: TGTGCCAGCAGTTTACAGCAAATGAACACTGAAGCTTTCTTT.

The table lists this clone with a count of one. The V gene is TRBV7-2, the J gene TRBJ2-3; TRBD2 matches 9 bases. The J segment lost 10 bases and the V segment lost 4 bases, leaving 6 bases of the junction unmatched. The CDR3 has 13 residues. Germline V gene lookup returns CDR1 SGHTA and CDR2 FQGNSA. CDR3 loop: CASSSLSGGAQYF. The CDR3 DNA reads TGTGCCAGCAGCTCCCTTAGCGGGGGAGCGCAGTATTTT.

The chain uses TRBV5-4 and TRBJ2-7, with 7 bases aligning to TRBD1. Germline trimming cut 4 bases from V and 3 bases from J; bases unmatched to any gene: 1. From germline, CDR1 is SGHNT and CDR2 YYREEE (reference sequence). This CDR3 is built from 12 residues. The CDR3 loop reads CASSGDSYEQYF. For the CDR3, the DNA is TGTGCCAGCAGCGGGGACAGCTACGAGCAGTACTTC.

V and J are TRBV4-1 and TRBJ1-2; D is possibly TRBD1 (6 bases). The germline V gene encodes CDR1 MGHRA and CDR2 YSYEKL. V was trimmed by 0 bases and J by 3 bases, leaving 11 bases between them. The CDR3 runs 15 residues. The CDR3 loop is CASSQDWPGDYGYTF. The CDR3 nucleotides are TGCGCCAGCAGCCAAGACTGGCCAGGGGACTATGGCTACACCTTC.

The CDR3 coding sequence is TGTGCCAGTAGTATTGGTCTCAGAATGAACCACGAGCAGTACTTC. Its translation: CASSIGLRMNHEQYF. The V and J genes are TRBV19 and TRBJ2-7; unclear D gene. Trimming shortened V by 3 bases and J by 5 bases, and 17 bases separated the two germline ends. In germline, CDR1 is LNHDA, CDR2 SQIVND (reference sequence). The CDR3 loop spans 15 amino acids. The entire variable domain, with the rest obtained from reference TRBV19 and TRBJ2-7, is as follows: DGGITQSPKYLFRKEGQNVTLSCEQNLNHDAMYWYRQDPGQGLRLIYYSQIVNDFQKGDIAEGYSVSREKKESFPLTVTSAQKNPTAFYLCASSIGLRMNHEQYFGPGTRLTVT.

The chain employs TRBV5-1 and TRBJ1-2; no definite D call. This CDR3 spans 13 amino acids. Trimming left V 0 bases short and J 5 bases short, with 8 bases between. Germline CDR1 is SGHRS and CDR2 is YFSETQ. The CDR3 reads CASSLAAQYGYTF. The DNA for the CDR3 is TGCGCCAGCAGCTTGGCCGCTCAGTATGGCTACACCTTC.

The chain links TRBV3-1 (or the pseudogene TRBV3-2) to TRBJ2-1, with 9 bases fitting TRBD2. The CDR3 totals 17 residues. The germline V gene has CDR1 LGHDT and CDR2 YNNKEL (reference sequence). Losses at the gene ends were 4 bases for V and 8 bases for J; bases not matched to a gene: 15. CDR3 DNA sequence: TGTGCCAGCAGCCCCCTCCAAGGGACTAGCTTTATCTATGAGCAGTTCTTC. Its translation is CASSPLQGTSFIYEQFF.

The rearrangement uses TRBV15 and TRBJ2-1; 8 bases line up with TRBD2. Germline trimming cut 2 bases from V and 0 bases from J; bases unmatched to any gene: 0. The germline CDR1 and CDR2 sequences are LNHNV and YYDKDF (reference sequence). This CDR3 has 15 amino acids. CDR3 DNA sequence: TGTGCCACCAGCAGAAGCGGGAGCTCCTACAATGAGCAGTTCTTC. Its translation: CATSRSGSSYNEQFF.

This clone turned up a few times. The chain uses TRBV7-2 and TRBJ1-5; D is possibly TRBD1 (5 bases). Trimming cost V 1 base and J 6 bases, with 13 bases left between them. The CDR3 spans 15 residues. Looked up from germline, CDR1 is SGHTA and CDR2 is FQGNSA. CDR3 in DNA: TGTGCCAGCAGCTTAGGGATTACAGGAGGTCAGCCCCAGCATTTT. Its translation is CASSLGITGGQPQHF.

This chain connects TRBV10-3 to TRBJ2-1; D not resolved. This CDR3 contains 14 residues. Trimming removed 2 bases at V and 3 bases at J, with 8 bases between. Per germline, CDR1 ENHRY and CDR2 SYGVKD. The CDR3 DNA follows: TGTGCCATCAGTGAGACGGACGGCTACAATGAGCAGTTCTTC. The encoded protein is CAISETDGYNEQFF.

The chain couples TRBV4-2 to TRBJ1-2; no definite D call. This CDR3 is 15 amino acids long. V gave up 0 bases and J gave up 4 bases, with 12 bases separating them. Germline CDR1 LGHNA, CDR2 YNFKEQ. The CDR3 here is CASSQDNSPRYGYTF. Written as DNA, the CDR3 is TGTGCCAGCAGCCAAGATAACTCCCCCCGCTATGGCTACACCTTC.

The V and J genes are TRBV19 and TRBJ2-2, with D maybe TRBD2 (6 bases). V was shortened by 6 bases and J by 8 bases, with 16 bases between the two germline ends. Germline V CDR1 and CDR2: LNHDA, SQIVND (reference sequence). This CDR3 is 14 amino acids long. CDR3: CASRAWRDVGELFF. CDR3 DNA sequence: TGTGCCAGTAGGGCTTGGAGGGACGTAGGGGAGCTGTTTTTT.

The genes are TRBV7-2 and TRBJ2-3; 8 nucleotides line up with TRBD2. The CDR3 loop spans 16 amino acids. Germline CDR1 reads SGHTA; CDR2 reads FQGNSA. With V trimmed by 1 base and J by 4 bases, 7 bases remained unmatched. CDR3 DNA: TGTGCCAGCAGCTTAGGGGCAGCGGGGGTGGCAGATACGCAGTATTTT. Amino acid sequence: CASSLGAAGVADTQYF.

V usage is TRBV18 and J usage is TRBJ1-6; D unresolved. The germline V gene has CDR1 KGHSH and CDR2 LQKENI. Trimming shortened V by 4 bases and J by 9 bases, and 13 bases separated the two germline ends. The CDR3 is made up of 14 amino acids. CDR3 residues: CASSQGPRSSPLHF. In DNA, the CDR3 is TGTGCCAGCTCACAGGGCCCTAGGAGTTCACCCCTCCACTTT.

V gene TRBV7-5 combines with J gene TRBJ1-6. TRBV7-5 constitutes a pseudogene. The CDR3 consists of 12 residues. CDR3 residues: CARSPGGRPLHF. CDR3 DNA sequence: TGTGCCAGAAGCCCCGGCGGGCGCCCCCTCCACTTT.

V usage is TRBV5-1 and J usage is TRBJ2-7; D perhaps matches TRBD1 (5 bases). Germline-derived CDR1 and CDR2 are SGHRS and YFSETQ. The CDR3 extends over 14 amino acids. V lost 4 bases to trimming and J lost 0 bases, with 11 bases between them. The CDR3: CASSPGHSSYEQYF. The CDR3 DNA follows: TGCGCCAGCAGCCCAGGACACAGCTCCTACGAGCAGTACTTC.

This sequence joins TRBV4-1 and TRBJ1-1, with 7 nucleotides matching TRBD1. CDR1 and CDR2 from the germline V gene are MGHRA and YSYEKL. Trimming at V came to 4 bases and at J to 1 base, leaving 3 bases not matched to a gene. This CDR3 is 14 amino acids long. The CDR3 nucleotides read TGCGCCAGCAGCCTGGGACAGACGAACACTGAAGCTTTCTTT. As protein: CASSLGQTNTEAFF.

V gene TRBV5-5 combines with J gene TRBJ1-1; 9 nucleotides agree with TRBD1. Germline V gene data show CDR1 as SGHKS and CDR2 as YYEKEE (reference sequence). This CDR3 is 13 amino acids long. V shed 2 bases, J shed 4 bases, and the junction held 0 bases outside the gene matches. In nucleotides, the CDR3 is TGTGCCAGCAGCTTACAGGGGGCCACTGAAGCTTTCTTT. Amino acid sequence: CASSLQGATEAFF.

V gene TRBV27 combines with J gene TRBJ2-1; 8 bases match TRBD2. Trimming took 5 bases from V and 2 from J; bases not matched to a gene: 8. Germline V gene sequence: CDR1 MNHEY, CDR2 SMNVEV (reference sequence). The CDR3 is 16 amino acids. CDR3 bases: TGTGCCAGCAGTCCTTTTCTCGGGGGGGCCTACAATGAGCAGTTCTTC. It codes for CASSPFLGGAYNEQFF.

The chain joins TRBV19 to TRBJ1-5, with D possibly TRBD1 on 6 matching bases. Germline CDR1 and CDR2: LNHDA and SQIVND (reference sequence). The CDR3 runs 18 residues. V dropped 4 bases and J dropped 2 bases, with 21 bases sitting between them. CDR3 coding DNA: TGTGCCAGTAGTAATCCCGGGGGCAGGTTTCCGGGCAATCAGCCCCAGCATTTT. This encodes CASSNPGGRFPGNQPQHF.

The chain combines TRBV6-5 with TRBJ2-3, with 9 bases matching TRBD2. Germline V gene data show CDR1 as MNHEY and CDR2 as SVGAGI. CDR3 length equals 15 residues. The V and J ends lost 6 bases and 1 base, in that order; junction bases with no gene match: 5. CDR3 sequence: CASSLAGERTDTQYF. CDR3 nucleotides: TGTGCCAGCAGCTTAGCGGGGGAGCGCACAGATACGCAGTATTTT.